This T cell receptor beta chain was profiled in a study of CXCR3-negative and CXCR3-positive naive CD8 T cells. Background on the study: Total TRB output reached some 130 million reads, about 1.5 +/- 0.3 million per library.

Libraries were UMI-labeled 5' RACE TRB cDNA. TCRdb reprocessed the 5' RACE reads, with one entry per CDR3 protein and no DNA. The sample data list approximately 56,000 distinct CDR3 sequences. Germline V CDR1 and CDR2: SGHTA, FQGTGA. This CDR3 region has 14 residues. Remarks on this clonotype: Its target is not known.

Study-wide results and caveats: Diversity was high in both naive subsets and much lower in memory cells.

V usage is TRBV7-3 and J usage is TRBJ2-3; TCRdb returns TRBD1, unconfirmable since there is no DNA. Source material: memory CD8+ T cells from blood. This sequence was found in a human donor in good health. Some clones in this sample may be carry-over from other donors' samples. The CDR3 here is CASSSGGSADTQYF.